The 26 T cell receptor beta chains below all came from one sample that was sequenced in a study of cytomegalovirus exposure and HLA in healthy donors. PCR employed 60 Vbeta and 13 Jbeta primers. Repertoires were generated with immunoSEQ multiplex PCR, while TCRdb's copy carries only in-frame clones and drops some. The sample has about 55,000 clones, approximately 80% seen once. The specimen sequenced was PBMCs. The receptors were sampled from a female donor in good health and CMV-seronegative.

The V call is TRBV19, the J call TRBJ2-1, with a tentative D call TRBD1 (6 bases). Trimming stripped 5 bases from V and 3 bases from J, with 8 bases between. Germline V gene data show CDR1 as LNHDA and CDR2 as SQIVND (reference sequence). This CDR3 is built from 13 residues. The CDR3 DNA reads TGTGCCAGTAGTCTGGACAGCTACAATGAGCAGTTCTTC. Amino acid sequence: CASSLDSYNEQFF.

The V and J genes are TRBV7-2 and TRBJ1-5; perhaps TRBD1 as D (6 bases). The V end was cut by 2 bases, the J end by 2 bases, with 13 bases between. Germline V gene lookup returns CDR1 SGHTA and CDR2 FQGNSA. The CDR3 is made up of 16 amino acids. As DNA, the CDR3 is TGTGCCAGCAGCTTATTGGGGGGGCCAGGCAATCAGCCCCAGCATTTT. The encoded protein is CASSLLGGPGNQPQHF.

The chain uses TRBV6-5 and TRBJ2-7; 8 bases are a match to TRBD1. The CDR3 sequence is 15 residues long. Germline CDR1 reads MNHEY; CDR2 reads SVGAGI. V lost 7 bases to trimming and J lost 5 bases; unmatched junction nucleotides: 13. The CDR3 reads CASNWGQDPYHEQYF. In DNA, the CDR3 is TGTGCCAGCAACTGGGGACAGGACCCCTACCACGAGCAGTACTTC.

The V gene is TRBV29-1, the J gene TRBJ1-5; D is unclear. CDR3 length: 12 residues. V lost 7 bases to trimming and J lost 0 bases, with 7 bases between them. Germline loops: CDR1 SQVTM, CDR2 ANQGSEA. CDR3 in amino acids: CSAVYSNQPQHF. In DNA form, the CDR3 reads TGCAGCGCCGTATATAGCAATCAGCCCCAGCATTTT.

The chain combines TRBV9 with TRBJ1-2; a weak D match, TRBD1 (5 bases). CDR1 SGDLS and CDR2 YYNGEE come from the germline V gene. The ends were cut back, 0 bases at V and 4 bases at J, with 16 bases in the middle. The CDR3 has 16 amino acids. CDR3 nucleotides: TGTGCCAGCAGCGTAGCCTTCAGAAGGGGCCTCTATGGCTACACCTTC. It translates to CASSVAFRRGLYGYTF.

CDR3 nucleotide sequence: TGCGCCAGCAGCTTGGCGGCGGGGGCCGTGACAGATACGCAGTATTTT. Its translation is CASSLAAGAVTDTQYF. The chain is built from TRBV5-1 and TRBJ2-3; D perhaps matches TRBD2 (7 bases). Germline V gene data show CDR1 as SGHRS and CDR2 as YFSETQ. V lost 0 bases and J 3 bases, leaving 14 bases between the germline ends. The CDR3 totals 16 residues.

The CDR3 spells CASFGQMNTEAFF. CDR3 nucleotides: TGTGCCAGTTTTGGACAGATGAACACTGAAGCTTTCTTT. This rearrangement joins TRBV6-1 to TRBJ1-1, with D perhaps matching TRBD1 (6 bases). CDR1 and CDR2 from the germline V gene are MNHNS and SASEGT. V lost 9 bases to trimming and J lost 0 bases, with 11 bases between them. This CDR3 spans 13 amino acids.

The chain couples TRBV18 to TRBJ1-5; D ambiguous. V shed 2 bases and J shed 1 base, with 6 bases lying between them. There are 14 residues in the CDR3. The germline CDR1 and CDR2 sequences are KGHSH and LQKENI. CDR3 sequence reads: CASSPSLSNQPQHF. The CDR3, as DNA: TGTGCCAGCTCACCAAGCTTGAGCAATCAGCCCCAGCATTTT.

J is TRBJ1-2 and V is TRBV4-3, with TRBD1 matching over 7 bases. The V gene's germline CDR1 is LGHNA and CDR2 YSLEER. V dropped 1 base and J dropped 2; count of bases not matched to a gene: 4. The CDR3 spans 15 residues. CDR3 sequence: CASSQGQGRNYGYTF. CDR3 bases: TGCGCCAGCAGCCAAGGACAGGGTAGGAACTATGGCTACACCTTC.

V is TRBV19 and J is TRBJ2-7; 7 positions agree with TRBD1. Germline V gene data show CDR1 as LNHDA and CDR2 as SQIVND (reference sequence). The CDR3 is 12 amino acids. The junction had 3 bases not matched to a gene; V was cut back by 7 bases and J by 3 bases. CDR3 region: CASTDRDYEQYF. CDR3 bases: TGTGCCAGTACCGACAGGGACTACGAGCAGTACTTC.

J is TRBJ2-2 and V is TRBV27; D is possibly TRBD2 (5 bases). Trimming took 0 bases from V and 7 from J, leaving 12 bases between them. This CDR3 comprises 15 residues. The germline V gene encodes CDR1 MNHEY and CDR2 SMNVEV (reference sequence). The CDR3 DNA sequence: TGTGCCAGCAGTTTATCAGGCCTAGCAATCGGGGAGCTGTTTTTT. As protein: CASSLSGLAIGELFF.

The CDR3 region has the DNA TGTGCCAGCAGCTTAGATTCGGTAGTAGCGGGCCTTGGAAACACCATATATTTT. This gives the protein CASSLDSVVAGLGNTIYF. V gene TRBV11-2 combines with J gene TRBJ1-3; D remains ambiguous. V was shortened by 0 bases and J by 3 bases, with 18 bases between the two germline ends. The CDR3 is made up of 18 amino acids. Germline V lookup: CDR1 SGHAT, CDR2 FQNNGV.

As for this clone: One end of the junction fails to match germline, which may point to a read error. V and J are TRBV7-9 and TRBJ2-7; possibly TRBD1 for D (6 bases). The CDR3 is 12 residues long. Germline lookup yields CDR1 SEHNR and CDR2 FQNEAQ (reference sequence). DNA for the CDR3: TGTTCCAGCAAAACAGGGACACGCGAGCAGTACTTC. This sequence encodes CSSKTGTREQYF. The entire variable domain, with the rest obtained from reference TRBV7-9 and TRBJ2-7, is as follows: DTGVSQNPRHKITKRGQNVTFRCDPISEHNRLYWYRQTLGQGPEFLTYFQNEAQLEKSRLLSDRFSAERPKGSFSTLEIQRTEQGDSAMYLCSSKTGTREQYFGPGTRLTVT.

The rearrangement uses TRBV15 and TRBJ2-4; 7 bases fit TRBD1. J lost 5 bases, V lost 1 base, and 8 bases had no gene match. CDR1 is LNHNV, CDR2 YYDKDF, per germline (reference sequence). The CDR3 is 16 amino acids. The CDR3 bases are TGTGCCACCAGCAGAGGTCGCGACAGGGCGGAAAACATTCAGTACTTC. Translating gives CATSRGRDRAENIQYF.

The CDR3, as DNA: TGTGCCAGTACGGTACTACAGGGGGCTGACGGTCAGCCCCAGCATTTT. As protein: CASTVLQGADGQPQHF. V gene TRBV19 combines with J gene TRBJ1-5; 9 bases are a match to TRBD1. Germline values: CDR1 LNHDA, CDR2 SQIVND (reference sequence). The CDR3 is 16 amino acids. J lost 6 bases, V lost 7 bases, and 13 bases had no gene match.

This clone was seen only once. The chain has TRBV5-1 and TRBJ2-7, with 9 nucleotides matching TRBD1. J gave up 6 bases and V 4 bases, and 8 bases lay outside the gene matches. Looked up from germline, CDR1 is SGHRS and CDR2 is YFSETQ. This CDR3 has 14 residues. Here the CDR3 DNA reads TGCGCCAGCAGCACGGACAGGGGAGCCTCCGAGCAGTACTTC. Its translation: CASSTDRGASEQYF.

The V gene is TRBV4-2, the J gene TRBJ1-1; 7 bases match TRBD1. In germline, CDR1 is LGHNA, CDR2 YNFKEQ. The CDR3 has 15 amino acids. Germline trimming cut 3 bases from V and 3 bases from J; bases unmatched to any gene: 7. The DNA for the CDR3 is TGTGCCAGCAGCCAGGGCCGGGACAGAGACACTGAAGCTTTCTTT. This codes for CASSQGRDRDTEAFF.

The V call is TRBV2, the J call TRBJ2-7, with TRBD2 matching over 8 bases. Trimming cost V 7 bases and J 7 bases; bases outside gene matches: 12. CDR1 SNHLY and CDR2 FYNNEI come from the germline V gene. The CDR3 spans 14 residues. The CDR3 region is CASTKKAGAGEQYF. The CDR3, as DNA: TGTGCCAGCACCAAAAAAGCGGGGGCTGGTGAGCAGTACTTC.

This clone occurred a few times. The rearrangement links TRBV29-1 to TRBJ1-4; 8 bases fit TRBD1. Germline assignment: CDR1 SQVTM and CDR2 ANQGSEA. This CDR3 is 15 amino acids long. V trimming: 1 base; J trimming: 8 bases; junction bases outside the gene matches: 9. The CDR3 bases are TGCAGCGTTGAAGGGAAGGCACAGGGGGGGGAAAAACTGTTTTTT. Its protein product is CSVEGKAQGGEKLFF.

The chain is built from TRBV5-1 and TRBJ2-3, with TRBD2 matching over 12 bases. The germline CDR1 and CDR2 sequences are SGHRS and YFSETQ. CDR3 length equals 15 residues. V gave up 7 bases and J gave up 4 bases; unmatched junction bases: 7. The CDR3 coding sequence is TGCGCCAGCCTCCTAGCGGGGGGGCCGGCAGATACGCAGTATTTT. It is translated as CASLLAGGPADTQYF.

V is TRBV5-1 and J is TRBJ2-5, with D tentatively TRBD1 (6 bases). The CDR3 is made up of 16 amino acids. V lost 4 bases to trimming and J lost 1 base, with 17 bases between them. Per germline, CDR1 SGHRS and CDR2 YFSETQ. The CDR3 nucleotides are TGCGCCAGCAGCCCAGGACGGGGCAGGGGCCAAGAGACCCAGTACTTC. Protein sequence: CASSPGRGRGQETQYF.

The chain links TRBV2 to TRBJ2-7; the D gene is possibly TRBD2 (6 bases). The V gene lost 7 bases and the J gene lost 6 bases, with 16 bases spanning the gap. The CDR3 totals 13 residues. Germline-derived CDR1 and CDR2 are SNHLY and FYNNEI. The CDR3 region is CASKLALFSEQYF. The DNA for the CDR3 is TGTGCCAGCAAACTAGCTCTGTTCTCCGAGCAGTACTTC.

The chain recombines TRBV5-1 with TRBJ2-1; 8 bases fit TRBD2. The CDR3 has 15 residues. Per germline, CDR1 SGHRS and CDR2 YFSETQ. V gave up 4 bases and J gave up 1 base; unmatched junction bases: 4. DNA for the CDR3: TGCGCCAGCAGCAACACGGGGGGGTCCTACAATGAGCAGTTCTTC. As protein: CASSNTGGSYNEQFF.

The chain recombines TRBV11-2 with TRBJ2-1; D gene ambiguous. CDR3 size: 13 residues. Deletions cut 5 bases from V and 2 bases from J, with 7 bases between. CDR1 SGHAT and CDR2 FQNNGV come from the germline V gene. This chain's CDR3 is CASSRLTYNEQFF. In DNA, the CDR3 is TGTGCCAGCAGCCGCCTAACCTACAATGAGCAGTTCTTC.

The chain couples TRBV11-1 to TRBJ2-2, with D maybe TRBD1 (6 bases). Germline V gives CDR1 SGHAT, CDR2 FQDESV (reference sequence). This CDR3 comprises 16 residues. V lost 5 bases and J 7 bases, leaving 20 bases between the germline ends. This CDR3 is CASSVGPGAAGGELFF. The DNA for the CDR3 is TGTGCCAGCAGCGTGGGGCCAGGGGCTGCGGGCGGGGAGCTGTTTTTT.

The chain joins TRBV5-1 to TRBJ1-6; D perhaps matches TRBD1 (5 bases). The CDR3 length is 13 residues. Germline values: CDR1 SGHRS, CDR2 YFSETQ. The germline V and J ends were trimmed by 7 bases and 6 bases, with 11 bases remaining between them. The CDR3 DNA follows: TGCGCCAGCGGGGGAGGGATTAATTCACCCCTCCACTTT. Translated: CASGGGINSPLHF.